What follows are 9 T cell receptor beta chains derived from one specimen sequenced in a study of cytomegalovirus exposure and HLA in healthy donors. Researchers ran the PCR with 60 Vbeta and 13 Jbeta primers. Assay: immunoSEQ multiplex PCR; the TCRdb copy retains only in-frame clones and omits some. Counted here are about 130,000 clones, around 83% occurring once; the ten biggest clones make up around 1.2%. The sample was PBMCs. These receptors were collected from a girl aged 2-10 years in good health and CMV-seronegative.

The genes are TRBV4-2 and TRBJ2-1; 8 bases match TRBD2. Germline lookup yields CDR1 LGHNA and CDR2 YNFKEQ. Trimming at V came to 4 bases and at J to 3 bases, leaving 14 bases not matched to a gene. This CDR3 is built from 18 residues. CDR3 sequence: CASSPSPSQREIYNEQFF. The CDR3 nucleotides read TGTGCCAGCAGCCCCTCTCCGTCGCAGCGGGAGATCTACAATGAGCAGTTCTTC.

The V and J genes are TRBV4-3 and TRBJ1-2; 7 bases map to TRBD1. CDR3 length: 18 amino acids. The ends lost 2 bases at V and 3 bases at J; junction bases unmatched: 15. The germline V gene has CDR1 LGHNA and CDR2 YSLEER. The CDR3 sequence: CASSQWEDRDGTDYGYTF. As DNA, the CDR3 is TGCGCCAGCAGCCAATGGGAAGACAGGGACGGAACGGACTATGGCTACACCTTC.

This chain uses TRBV7-9 with TRBJ1-1; perhaps TRBD1 as D (6 bases). Germline V CDR1 and CDR2: SEHNR, FQNEAQ (reference sequence). This CDR3 is 14 amino acids long. Trimming shortened V by 8 bases and J by 4 bases, and 17 bases separated the two germline ends. The CDR3 is CASLIGGVATEAFF. The CDR3 bases are TGTGCCAGCTTAATTGGGGGCGTCGCCACTGAAGCTTTCTTT.

The chain couples TRBV2 to TRBJ2-2, with 10 bases identical to TRBD1. The junction had 8 bases not matched to a gene; V was cut back by 4 bases and J by 6 bases. CDR1 SNHLY and CDR2 FYNNEI come from the germline V gene. This CDR3 spans 16 amino acids. CDR3 coding DNA: TGTGCCAGCAGTGCGACAGGGGGCATAAGGGCCGGGGAGCTGTTTTTT. Encoded protein: CASSATGGIRAGELFF.

The genes are TRBV7-9 and TRBJ2-3, with 11 bases fitting TRBD1. Trimming at V came to 5 bases and at J to 2 bases, leaving 6 bases not matched to a gene. The germline CDR1 and CDR2 sequences are SEHNR and FQNEAQ (reference sequence). This CDR3 is built from 16 residues. The CDR3 loop reads CASSARGQGVTDTQYF. The CDR3 DNA sequence: TGTGCCAGCAGCGCGAGGGGACAGGGGGTCACAGATACGCAGTATTTT.

The chain links TRBV19 to TRBJ2-3; D is perhaps TRBD2 (5 bases). V lost 2 bases to trimming and J lost 1 base, with 10 bases between them. The CDR3 spans 15 residues. The germline V gene encodes CDR1 LNHDA and CDR2 SQIVND (reference sequence). CDR3 sequence: CASSIFGMGTDTQYF. The CDR3 region has the DNA TGTGCCAGTAGTATATTCGGGATGGGCACAGATACGCAGTATTTT.

To note about this clone: The sample has other DNA sequences that encode this CDR3 too. This sequence joins TRBV5-1 and TRBJ1-1; possible D gene TRBD1, 5 bases. CDR3 size: 14 residues. V lost 1 base to trimming and J lost 3 bases, with 10 bases between them. In germline, CDR1 is SGHRS, CDR2 YFSETQ. The CDR3, as DNA: TGCGCCAGCAGCTTGTCGGGCAGGGACACTGAAGCTTTCTTT. It encodes CASSLSGRDTEAFF.

J is TRBJ1-1 and V is TRBV9; D is perhaps TRBD1 (5 bases). In germline, CDR1 is SGDLS, CDR2 YYNGEE. The CDR3 totals 16 residues. With 0 bases removed from V and 4 bases from J, the gap between germline ends came to 16 bases. CDR3 sequence (DNA): TGTGCCAGCAGCGTAGCGGCGCAGGGAGGCCCCACTGAAGCTTTCTTT. It translates to CASSVAAQGGPTEAFF.

The J gene is TRBJ2-1, the V gene TRBV5-4; D possibly corresponds to TRBD1 (5 bases). The CDR3 extends over 11 amino acids. The ends were cut back, 7 bases at V and 9 bases at J, with 11 bases in the middle. From germline, CDR1 is SGHNT and CDR2 YYREEE (reference sequence). This CDR3 reads CASGGAGEQFF. The CDR3 nucleotides are TGTGCCAGCGGTGGGGCCGGTGAGCAGTTCTTC. Variable domain in full (rest from reference TRBV5-4 and TRBJ2-1): ETGVTQSPTHLIKTRGQQVTLRCSSQSGHNTVSWYQQALGQGPQFIFQYYREEENGRGNFPPRFSGLQFPNYSSELNVNALELDDSALYLCASGGAGEQFFGPGTRLTVL.